What follows is one T cell receptor (beta chain) and its context. What it recognizes is unknown. Trimming removed 2 bases from V and 1 base from J, with 6 bases in between. The germline V gene has CDR1 SGDLS and CDR2 YYNGEE. CDR3 length: 13 residues. Second-dose timings of about 4 or about 12 weeks were pooled. This sample was taken from a study of T cell responses to AZD1222 COVID-19 vaccine. Whole-study results and caveats: White British donors predominated, females outnumbered males, and clonal diversity was possibly underestimated. Only five to seven individuals given AZD1222 were seropositive at baseline. Repertoire samples came only from after the peak T cell response.

Produced via immunoSEQ multiplex PCR; TCRdb's table is partial and in-frame only. The table lists some 180,000 clones, roughly 90% of them singletons. Source: peripheral blood, taken 28 days after the second AZD1222 dose. This clonotype was sampled from an adult who received the AZD1222 COVID-19 vaccine. The genes are TRBV9 and TRBJ1-1; the D is unclear. The CDR3 here is CASSVKQNTEAFF. The CDR3 DNA follows: TGTGCCAGCAGCGTGAAGCAGAACACTGAAGCTTTCTTT.